This T cell receptor beta chain was documented in a study of molecular identifiers for immune sequencing clone quantification. Overall study context: Replicates partitioned RNA from about 20,000 or 100,000 naive CD8 cells into five parts, sequencing four.

This clonotype showed up many times. Its specificity is unknown. Findings and limits, study-wide: Identical barcode-sharing TCR molecules could lead to underestimated sizes for highly expanded clones.

TCRdb used MiXCR to reprocess the PCR reads, holding one entry per CDR3 protein. The sample yields roughly 97,000 distinct CDR3 sequences, more than 20% seen once. Sequencing was done on a sample of naive CD8+ T cells from blood, with Jurkat cell RNA spiked in. Subset defined: FACS-sorted CD8+CD4-CCR7+CD45RA+ naive T cells. The TCR comes from a human donor in good health. Some libraries in this study had Jurkat cell RNA spiked in.

CDR3 sequence reads: CASSLGGRTEAFF. The CDR3 coding sequence is TGTGCCAGCAGCCTTGGAGGTAGGACTGAAGCTTTCTTT. This rearrangement joins TRBV13 to TRBJ1-1; D gene unclear. Germline V gives CDR1 PRHDT, CDR2 FYEKMQ (reference sequence). Between the trimmed V and J ends, which lost 5 bases and 5 bases, there was a span of 12 bases. CDR3 length: 13 amino acids.